This is a list of T cell receptor beta chains from one sample in a study of cytomegalovirus exposure and HLA in healthy donors. The repertoire was sequenced with immunoSEQ multiplex PCR; TCRdb's copy has only in-frame clones and lacks some. The table has 200,000 to 250,000 clones, 65% to 85% seen once. The sample consisted of PBMCs. The receptors stem from a man aged 45-60 years in good health and CMV-seronegative. Each CDR3 is given with its conserved first and last residue.

v_call | cdr3_aa
TRBV7-2 | CASSSRGPYEQYF
TRBV28 | CASSFPDRGLKREQFF
TRBV11-2 | CASSAQYNEQFF
TRBV5-1 | CASAASGGSYEQYF
TRBV9 | CASSVGAGLYDTEAFF
TRBV14 | CATRRGQTEAFF
TRBV6-6 | CASSYEGATTEAFF
TRBV6-6 | CASSSPTEAFF
TRBV29-1 | CSVDPGIGNEQFF
TRBV19 | CASRDRDAEAFF
TRBV6-1 | CASSEGQGAPGELFF
TRBV9 | CASSVSPSGAGELFF
TRBV5-6 | CANPQGRLSGANVLTF
TRBV28 | CASTLRGIVTDGYTF
TRBV29-1 | CSANDGLRTEAFF
TRBV7-2 | CASSLETSRTTDTQYF
TRBV28 | CASSFTVRASSGNTIYF
TRBV9 | CASSVAPRQAIQYF
TRBV27 | CASSFYRTGELNQPQHF
TRBV28 | CASSKGLAGYEQYF
TRBV27 | CASSFTGISGTEQFF
TRBV6-5 | CASSGTGGPYEQYF
TRBV19 | CASSVGTGAAYEQYF
TRBV6-4 | CASSGRLAEEQFF
TRBV30 | CAWSAGGNYGYTF
TRBV7-9 | CASSAGTSGTHTQYF
TRBV2 | CASSPGRQGGDEQYF
TRBV27 | CASSPYGASGTYEQYF
TRBV6-5 | CASLGSGRSYEQYF